The clone carrying this T cell receptor (beta chain) has at least ten counts. Its antigen is still unknown. This entry belongs to a study of CD8+CD57+ T cells in acquired aplastic anemia. Across the study: Each DNA sample taken from sorted CD4+ and CD8+ cells came to 3.2 ug on average. Among healthy donors, CD4+ cells averaged approximately 11 million reads. General observations from the study: A significant difference in CD8+ Simpson's diversity between patients and controls was not found. Patients and controls had in common 25 to 30 CD8+ CDR3 sequences.

Germline trimming cut 5 bases from V and 2 bases from J; bases unmatched to any gene: 5. The CDR3 extends over 14 amino acids. Germline V gene data show CDR1 as MNHEY and CDR2 as SMNVEV (reference sequence). The study profiled TCR beta VDJ and CDR3 using genomic DNA as template. TCRdb fed the reads into MiXCR, producing one record per CDR3 protein. The sample includes under 150,000 distinct CDR3 sequences, less than 45% seen only once; the top ten take 8% to 8.5%. The receptor was isolated from a human donor in good health, serving as a control. Sequencing was performed on sorted CD4+, CD8+, or CD8+CD57+ T cells (not recorded which) from PBMCs. The chain links TRBV27 to TRBJ2-7, with 8 bases lining up with TRBD2. CDR3 protein: CASSPSGRAYEQYF. The CDR3 coding sequence is TGTGCCAGCAGTCCGAGCGGGAGAGCCTACGAGCAGTACTTC.